The sequence of this T cell receptor beta chain was determined in a study of blood T cell repertoires in COVID-19. Whole-study context: Both acute and convalescent COVID-19 samples were obtained from the United States, Italy and Spain.

Authors' processing steps: Using reference gene primer amplification, nucleated cell counts were estimated. Clones were read by immunoSEQ multiplex PCR, and TCRdb kept only the in-frame ones, dropping some. That table supplies the V and J calls and clone size; D and trimming were determined from the DNA. The sample shows under 150,000 clones, 85% of them seen only once. In germline, CDR1 is LGHNA, CDR2 YSLEER. The CDR3 extends over 15 amino acids. V was pared by 0 bases and J by 3 bases, with 12 bases between. Sample: peripheral blood. The TCR sequence derives from a human donor in a cohort sampled during active COVID-19. V usage is TRBV4-3 and J usage is TRBJ2-7; D gene uncertain. This chain's CDR3 is CASSQDRTGFYEQYF. CDR3 DNA: TGCGCCAGCAGCCAAGACAGAACGGGTTTCTACGAGCAGTACTTC.